Each of the 18 T cell receptor beta chains below was sequenced from the same sample in a study of vaccination effects on CD4 cells after COVID-19. After expansion with viral peptide pools in the ViraFEST assay, antigen-specific CD4+ T cells were sequenced. Following 10 days of culture, CD4+ T cells were isolated. Testing of the vaccine recipients showed negative nucleocapsid antibodies and no prior SARS-CoV-2 infection. Produced via immunoSEQ multiplex PCR; TCRdb's table is partial and in-frame only. The repertoire includes tens of thousands of clones, approximately 70% of them detected once, and under 4.5% sits in the top ten. Antigens for these TCRs are unknown. This material consisted of CD4+ T cells from PBMCs cultured with HCoV-OC43 spike peptides, taken before COVID-19 vaccination. Subset: HCoV-OC43 spike overlapping peptide pool stimulation. All receptors come from a human donor who received a COVID-19 vaccine.

This sequence joins TRBV28 and TRBJ2-3, with 9 positions matching TRBD1. In germline, CDR1 is MDHEN, CDR2 SYDVKM. V lost 6 bases and J lost 2; bases outside the gene matches: 9. This CDR3 contains 16 residues. CDR3 DNA: TGTGCCAGCAGAGTCAACCGGGACAGGGTCACAGATACGCAGTATTTT. Translation gives CASRVNRDRVTDTQYF.

The V gene is TRBV24-1, the J gene TRBJ2-1; 9 bases agree with TRBD1. This CDR3 comprises 16 residues. CDR1 is KGHDR, CDR2 SFDVKD, per germline. V was clipped by 5 bases and J by 9 bases; unmatched bases: 13. The CDR3 reads CATSAAGTGRLGEQFF. Written as DNA, the CDR3 is TGTGCCACCAGTGCCGCCGGGACAGGGAGGCTGGGTGAGCAGTTCTTC.

The rearrangement uses TRBV3-1 (or the pseudogene TRBV3-2) and TRBJ1-3; D gene uncertain. V was clipped by 7 bases and J by 4 bases, with 11 bases between them. This CDR3 has 13 residues. Germline V gives CDR1 LGHDT, CDR2 YNNKEL (reference sequence). CDR3 region: CASKWGTGNTIYF. CDR3 nucleotides: TGTGCCAGCAAATGGGGTACCGGAAACACCATATATTTT.

V is TRBV7-9 and J is TRBJ2-5; D gene unclear. The CDR3 sequence is 13 residues long. The ends were cut back, 3 bases at V and 5 bases at J, with 10 bases in the middle. From germline, CDR1 is SEHNR and CDR2 FQNEAQ (reference sequence). This CDR3 is CASSFLTVETQYF. CDR3 sequence (DNA): TGTGCCAGCAGCTTTTTGACGGTGGAGACCCAGTACTTC.

The chain uses TRBV9 and TRBJ2-1; D gene unclear. The CDR3 covers 15 residues. Germline CDR1 reads SGDLS; CDR2 reads YYNGEE. V lost 0 bases, J lost 3 bases, and 10 bases lay in between. The CDR3 is CASSVEDHYYNEQFF. CDR3 in DNA: TGTGCCAGCAGCGTAGAAGACCATTACTACAATGAGCAGTTCTTC.

The chain employs TRBV18 and TRBJ1-1, with 8 nucleotides matching TRBD1. From germline, CDR1 is KGHSH and CDR2 LQKENI. Unmatched junction bases numbered 9, after V lost 5 bases and J lost 4 bases. This CDR3 is built from 15 residues. CDR3 region: CASSARTGRITEAFF. The CDR3 DNA follows: TGTGCCAGCTCAGCCAGGACAGGGCGGATCACTGAAGCTTTCTTT.

The chain couples TRBV16 to TRBJ2-1; 9 bases match TRBD1. This CDR3 region has 17 residues. The germline gives CDR1 KGHSY, CDR2 FQNENV. Trimming took 3 bases from V and 4 from J; bases not matched to a gene: 10. The DNA for the CDR3 is TGTGCCAGCAGCCAGAGAGAGGACAGGGGAAAATACAATGAGCAGTTCTTC. Protein: CASSQREDRGKYNEQFF.

V gene TRBV5-1 combines with J gene TRBJ2-3, with D hard to call. The CDR3 totals 15 residues. Per the germline V gene, CDR1 is SGHRS and CDR2 is YFSETQ. Trimming took 0 bases from V and 4 from J, leaving 12 bases between them. CDR3 coding DNA: TGCGCCAGCAGCTTGGCCGTGGATAGCCCAGATACGCAGTATTTT. It codes for CASSLAVDSPDTQYF.

This rearrangement joins TRBV2 to TRBJ1-2; 9 bases are a match to TRBD1. CDR3 length equals 13 residues. V trimming: 5 bases; J trimming: 6 bases; junction bases outside the gene matches: 4. The germline V gene encodes CDR1 SNHLY and CDR2 FYNNEI. CDR3 DNA sequence: TGTGCCAGCAGTAGTACAGGGGGCGATGGCTACACCTTC. Its protein is CASSSTGGDGYTF. Looking up the rest from reference TRBV2 and TRBJ1-2 gives the full variable domain: EPEVTQTPSHQVTQMGQEVILRCVPISNHLYFYWYRQILGQKVEFLVSFYNNEISEKSEIFDDQFSVERPDGSNFTLKIRSTKLEDSAMYFCASSSTGGDGYTFGSGTRLTVV.

The chain couples TRBV25-1 to TRBJ2-1; 9 bases map to TRBD2. V was pared by 10 bases and J by 9 bases, with 16 bases of the junction left unmatched. This CDR3 spans 15 amino acids. Germline V gene sequence: CDR1 MGHDK, CDR2 SYGVNS. The CDR3 reads CATWGASGAGGEQFF. DNA for the CDR3: TGTGCCACATGGGGGGCTAGCGGGGCCGGAGGTGAGCAGTTCTTC. Complete variable domain (other parts from reference TRBV25-1 and TRBJ2-1): EADIYQTPRYLVIGTGKKITLECSQTMGHDKMYWYQQDPGMELHLIHYSYGVNSTEKGDLSSESTVSRIRTEHFPLTLESARPSHTSQYLCATWGASGAGGEQFFGPGTRLTVL.

This clone was counted a few times. The J gene is TRBJ2-7, the V gene TRBV7-9, with D perhaps TRBD1 (6 bases). This CDR3 contains 12 residues. V dropped 3 bases and J dropped 7 bases, with 10 bases sitting between them. CDR1 and CDR2 (germline): SEHNR, FQNEAQ (reference sequence). The CDR3 protein is CASSFDRYEQYV. CDR3 DNA: TGTGCCAGCAGCTTTGACAGGTATGAGCAGTACGTC.

V is TRBV7-2 and J is TRBJ2-5, with D possibly being TRBD1 (6 bases). The CDR3 consists of 15 residues. The V end lost 5 bases, the J end lost 9 bases, and 22 bases lay between the germline ends. Germline V gene sequence: CDR1 SGHTA, CDR2 FQGNSA. This chain's CDR3 is CASSAPDSPEGPQYF. The CDR3 coding sequence is TGTGCCAGCAGCGCCCCGGACAGTCCGGAAGGTCCCCAGTACTTC.

The rearrangement joins TRBV18 to TRBJ2-5; D remains ambiguous. The germline V and J ends were trimmed by 5 bases and 2 bases, with 3 bases remaining between them. Germline assignment: CDR1 KGHSH and CDR2 LQKENI. This CDR3 contains 11 residues. CDR3 sequence (DNA): TGTGCCAGCTCAGCTCAAGAGACCCAGTACTTC. This encodes CASSAQETQYF. Based on the CDR3 plus reference TRBV18 and TRBJ2-5, the full variable domain is NAGVMQNPRHLVRRRGQEARLRCSPMKGHSHVYWYRQLPEEGLKFMVYLQKENIIDESGMPKERFSAEFPKEGPSILRIQQVVRGDSAAYFCASSAQETQYFGPGTRLLVL.

The chain carries TRBV7-3 and TRBJ1-1, with unresolved D. The CDR3 has 13 residues. The V gene's germline CDR1 is SGHTA and CDR2 FQGTGA. V dropped 5 bases and J dropped 1 base, with 8 bases sitting between them. CDR3 protein: CASSLARNTEAFF. Here the CDR3 DNA reads TGTGCCAGCAGCCTAGCAAGGAACACTGAAGCTTTCTTT.

The chain uses TRBV18 and TRBJ1-5; no reliable D call. The CDR3 length is 15 residues. Trimming stripped 3 bases from V and 3 bases from J, with 12 bases between. CDR1 and CDR2 from the germline V gene are KGHSH and LQKENI. DNA for the CDR3: TGTGCCAGCTCACCTTTCTTCTCCTTCAATCAGCCCCAGCATTTT. Translating it yields CASSPFFSFNQPQHF.

The chain combines TRBV4-3 with TRBJ1-2; no firm D call. The CDR3 runs 15 residues. The V gene lost 0 bases and the J gene lost 7 bases, with 15 bases spanning the gap. CDR1 LGHNA and CDR2 YSLEER come from the germline V gene. CDR3 loop: CASSQDSLVFGGYTF. CDR3 nucleotide sequence: TGCGCCAGCAGCCAAGATTCGTTGGTTTTCGGTGGCTACACCTTC.

There are a few counts of this clone. CDR3 loop: CASSSPVSPLHF. The CDR3 nucleotides read TGTGCCAGCAGCTCCCCAGTTTCACCCCTCCACTTT. The chain carries TRBV7-9 and TRBJ1-6; D is unresolved. The V gene lost 4 bases and the J gene lost 9 bases, with 7 bases spanning the gap. The CDR3 is 12 amino acids. The germline V gene encodes CDR1 SEHNR and CDR2 FQNEAQ (reference sequence).

The genes are TRBV5-1 and TRBJ2-5, with TRBD2 as a possible D gene (6 bases). This CDR3 has 15 residues. V was shortened by 0 bases and J by 4 bases, with 13 bases between the two germline ends. Germline-derived CDR1 and CDR2 are SGHRS and YFSETQ. The CDR3 loop reads CASSLGAGSGETQYF. The CDR3 DNA is TGCGCCAGCAGCTTGGGCGCGGGGTCGGGAGAGACCCAGTACTTC.